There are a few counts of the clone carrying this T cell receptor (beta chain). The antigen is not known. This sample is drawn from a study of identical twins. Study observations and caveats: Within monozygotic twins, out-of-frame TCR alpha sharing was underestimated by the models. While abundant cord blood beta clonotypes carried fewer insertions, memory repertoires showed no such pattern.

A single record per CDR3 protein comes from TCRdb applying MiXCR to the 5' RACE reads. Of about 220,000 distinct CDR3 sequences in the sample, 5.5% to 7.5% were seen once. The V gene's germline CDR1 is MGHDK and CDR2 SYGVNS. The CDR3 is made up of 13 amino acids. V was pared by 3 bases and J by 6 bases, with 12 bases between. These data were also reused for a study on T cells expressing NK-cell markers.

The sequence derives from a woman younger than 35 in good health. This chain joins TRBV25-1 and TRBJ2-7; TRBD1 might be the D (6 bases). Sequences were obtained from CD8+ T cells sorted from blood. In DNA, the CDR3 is TGTGCCAGCAGTGAGATCAGGGGTTCCGAGCAGTACTTC. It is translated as CASSEIRGSEQYF.